These 31 T cell receptor beta chains came from one sample sequenced in a study of cytomegalovirus exposure and HLA in healthy donors. Both 60 Vbeta primers and 13 Jbeta primers went into the PCR. Data came from immunoSEQ multiplex PCR; TCRdb stores just in-frame clones and leaves some out. Counted here are fewer than 120,000 clones, roughly 84% occurring once; the ten biggest clones make up 6.2%. Input material: PBMCs. These receptors were obtained from a man aged 30 to 39 in good health and CMV-seropositive.

CDR3 nucleotide sequence: TGCGCCAGCAGCGACCTAGCGGGGGACTACGAGCAGTACTTC. It is translated as CASSDLAGDYEQYF. The gene calls are TRBV10-2 and TRBJ2-7, with 10 bases lining up with TRBD2. The length of the CDR3 is 14 residues. V gave up 6 bases and J gave up 3 bases; unmatched junction bases: 5. Germline V gene sequence: CDR1 WSHSY, CDR2 SAAADI.

The rearrangement links TRBV6-5 to TRBJ2-7; tentatively, D is TRBD1 (6 bases). In germline, CDR1 is MNHEY, CDR2 SVGAGI. Trimming removed 8 bases at V and 2 bases at J, with 16 bases between. The CDR3 extends over 14 amino acids. CDR3 DNA: TGTGCCAGCGGGAACCGGGACAACACCTACGAGCAGTACTTC. Translated, it gives CASGNRDNTYEQYF.

The chain joins TRBV6-5 to TRBJ2-3, with D uncertain. Germline CDR1 reads MNHEY; CDR2 reads SVGAGI. Trimming cost V 2 bases and J 1 base, with 10 bases left between them. The CDR3 loop spans 15 amino acids. The CDR3 nucleotides are TGTGCCAGCAGTTACGGAGTTCTGGGCACAGATACGCAGTATTTT. It specifies CASSYGVLGTDTQYF.

V is TRBV7-8 and J is TRBJ2-1; possible D gene TRBD2, 6 bases. Looked up from germline, CDR1 is SGHVS and CDR2 is FQNEAQ. This CDR3 is built from 17 residues. The ends were cut back, 5 bases at V and 0 bases at J, with 17 bases in the middle. The CDR3 spells CASSPPVAGFSYNEQFF. The CDR3 DNA is TGTGCCAGCAGCCCCCCAGTGGCGGGGTTCTCCTACAATGAGCAGTTCTTC.

J is TRBJ2-1 and V is TRBV19; 8 bases align to TRBD2. After removal of 3 bases from V and 7 bases from J, the junction contained 8 bases not matched to a gene. This CDR3 has 15 residues. Per germline, CDR1 LNHDA and CDR2 SQIVND (reference sequence). As DNA, the CDR3 is TGTGCCAGTAGTATTTTAACTAGCGGCCCTAATGAGCAGTTCTTC. It is translated as CASSILTSGPNEQFF.

The chain joins TRBV5-1 to TRBJ1-1; weak D call: TRBD1 (6 bases). This CDR3 has 15 amino acids. V lost 0 bases, J lost 8 bases, and 17 bases lay in between. CDR1 is SGHRS and CDR2 is YFSETQ in the germline V gene. The CDR3 nucleotides are TGCGCCAGCAGCTTGGGGCAGGGGAAGGGTGGGGAAGCTTTCTTT. It yields the protein CASSLGQGKGGEAFF.

The chain is built from TRBV7-8 and TRBJ2-3, with TRBD1 matching over 8 bases. This CDR3 region has 16 residues. Looked up from germline, CDR1 is SGHVS and CDR2 is FQNEAQ. V trimming: 4 bases; J trimming: 0 bases; junction bases outside the gene matches: 6. The CDR3 bases are TGTGCCAGCAGCTCAAGACAGGGGACTAGCACAGATACGCAGTATTTT. Translated: CASSSRQGTSTDTQYF.

The chain links TRBV2 to TRBJ1-1, with TRBD1 matching over 7 bases. The germline gives CDR1 SNHLY, CDR2 FYNNEI. Losses at the gene ends were 7 bases for V and 0 bases for J; bases not matched to a gene: 5. CDR3 size: 14 residues. The DNA for the CDR3 is TGTGCCAGCATGAGGACAGGCATGAACACTGAAGCTTTCTTT. Translation: CASMRTGMNTEAFF.

The rearrangement uses TRBV7-9 and TRBJ1-4, with D possibly matching TRBD1 (5 bases). Germline V lookup: CDR1 SEHNR, CDR2 FQNEAQ (reference sequence). V shed 5 bases and J shed 6 bases, with 16 bases lying between them. The CDR3 is 15 residues long. The CDR3 region has the DNA TGTGCCAGCAGCCCCCCGTGGGGGGTTGATGAAAAACTGTTTTTT. Translating gives CASSPPWGVDEKLFF.

This chain uses TRBV11-2 with TRBJ2-5; no firm D call. Looked up from germline, CDR1 is SGHAT and CDR2 is FQNNGV. V was trimmed by 5 bases and J by 5 bases, leaving 6 bases between them. The length of the CDR3 is 11 residues. DNA of the CDR3: TGTGCCAGCAGCGTATCGGAGACCCAGTACTTC. Translating it yields CASSVSETQYF. The variable domain in full, with the rest retrieved from reference TRBV11-2 and TRBJ2-5, is EAGVAQSPRYKIIEKRQSVAFWCNPISGHATLYWYQQILGQGPKLLIQFQNNGVVDDSQLPKDRFSAERLKGVDSTLKIQPAKLEDSAVYLCASSVSETQYFGPGTRLLVL.

A word on this clone: Sequence at one end of the junction differs from germline and may be a read error. The genes are TRBV7-9 and TRBJ2-5; D gene unclear. This CDR3 spans 12 amino acids. The germline V gene encodes CDR1 SEHNR and CDR2 FQNEAQ (reference sequence). Written as DNA, the CDR3 is TGTTCCAGCAGCTTGCGACAAGAGACCCAGTACTTC. This encodes CSSSLRQETQYF.

About this clone itself: One end of the junction varies from germline; a read error may be responsible. The chain links TRBV7-9 to TRBJ1-2; no clear D. CDR3 length: 16 residues. Germline V gives CDR1 SEHNR, CDR2 FQNEAQ (reference sequence). The CDR3 DNA reads TGTTCCAGCAGCCCCTTAGACATCCCGTTGGGCTATGGCTACACCTTC. This sequence encodes CSSSPLDIPLGYGYTF.

The genes are TRBV19 and TRBJ2-1, with no clear D. Per the germline V gene, CDR1 is LNHDA and CDR2 is SQIVND (reference sequence). The V end was cut by 7 bases, the J end by 5 bases, with 15 bases between. The CDR3 runs 14 residues. CDR3: CASNPPARNNEQFF. The CDR3 DNA is TGTGCCAGTAACCCCCCGGCTAGGAACAATGAGCAGTTCTTC.

This sequence joins TRBV27 and TRBJ1-5, with 7 bases matching TRBD1. There are 14 residues in the CDR3. Trimming at V came to 2 bases and at J to 9 bases, leaving 7 bases not matched to a gene. Per germline, CDR1 MNHEY and CDR2 SMNVEV (reference sequence). The CDR3 nucleotides read TGTGCCAGCAGTTTAGTGTTAGGGGGCTCGCCCCAGCATTTT. This translates into CASSLVLGGSPQHF.

V gene TRBV2 combines with J gene TRBJ1-1; 9 bases agree with TRBD1. The germline CDR1 and CDR2 sequences are SNHLY and FYNNEI. The length of the CDR3 is 14 residues. The V and J ends lost 3 bases and 10 bases, in that order; junction bases with no gene match: 9. CDR3 DNA sequence: TGTGCCAGCAGTGAGACGGGACAGGGTTTTTCAGCTTTCTTT. It translates to CASSETGQGFSAFF.

The gene calls are TRBV6-1 and TRBJ1-5, with 8 bases lining up with TRBD1. CDR3 length: 12 amino acids. Germline CDR1 and CDR2: MNHNS and SASEGT. Trimming cost V 8 bases and J 5 bases; bases outside gene matches: 2. CDR3 loop: CASGQGDQPQHF. The CDR3 nucleotides read TGTGCCAGCGGACAGGGAGATCAGCCCCAGCATTTT.

A remark on this clone: Germline is not matched at one junction end, which may reflect a read error. This chain connects TRBV10-1 to TRBJ2-5; possible D gene TRBD2, 6 bases. CDR3 length equals 11 residues. Germline CDR1 WNHNN, CDR2 SYGVQD (reference sequence). The CDR3 DNA reads as TGCGCCAGCCCCCCATTCCGGGGGTTGGACTTC. It codes for CASPPFRGLDF.

The genes are TRBV7-9 and TRBJ2-5, with 10 bases aligning to TRBD1. The germline V gene has CDR1 SEHNR and CDR2 FQNEAQ (reference sequence). Germline trimming cut 3 bases from V and 5 bases from J; bases unmatched to any gene: 6. This CDR3 is built from 15 residues. This CDR3 reads CASSLRGQGLETQYF. CDR3 DNA: TGTGCCAGCAGCTTGCGGGGACAGGGGTTGGAGACCCAGTACTTC.

This chain links TRBV30 with TRBJ1-1; D not certain. CDR3 length equals 13 residues. V was clipped by 2 bases and J by 4 bases, with 11 bases between them. CDR1 and CDR2 (germline): GTSNPN, SVGIG (reference sequence). CDR3: CAWSTRLGTEAFF. For the CDR3, the DNA is TGTGCCTGGAGTACGAGGTTAGGCACTGAAGCTTTCTTT.

This clone has a handful of counts. The chain links TRBV27 to TRBJ1-4; possible D gene TRBD1, 5 bases. CDR3 length equals 17 residues. The V gene lost 5 bases and the J gene lost 2 bases, with 18 bases spanning the gap. In germline, CDR1 is MNHEY, CDR2 SMNVEV (reference sequence). The CDR3 bases are TGTGCCAGCAGTCTTCAGACAGAACCCAGGACTAATGAAAAACTGTTTTTT. It is translated as CASSLQTEPRTNEKLFF.

The chain has TRBV2 and TRBJ2-2; TRBD2 matches 16 bases. The CDR3 consists of 20 residues. Trimming took 4 bases from V and 6 from J; bases not matched to a gene: 14. Germline CDR1 is SNHLY and CDR2 is FYNNEI. DNA for the CDR3: TGTGCCAGCAGTGGAGCCCTGGGACTAGCGGGGGGGAAGGCCGCCGGGGAGCTGTTTTTT. Protein: CASSGALGLAGGKAAGELFF.

This clone came up a few times. This sequence joins TRBV2 and TRBJ1-5; a weak D match, TRBD1 (6 bases). This CDR3 has 15 residues. Trimming shortened V by 8 bases and J by 1 base, and 15 bases separated the two germline ends. Germline V gene lookup returns CDR1 SNHLY and CDR2 FYNNEI. CDR3 sequence reads: CASLGAVESNQPQHF. In DNA form, the CDR3 reads TGTGCCAGCTTGGGGGCAGTGGAGAGCAATCAGCCCCAGCATTTT.

This clone is a singleton in its sample. The chain uses TRBV27 and TRBJ2-7, with D possibly TRBD2 on 6 matching bases. The length of the CDR3 is 16 residues. The germline V gene encodes CDR1 MNHEY and CDR2 SMNVEV (reference sequence). V gave up 9 bases and J gave up 0 bases, with 21 bases separating them. CDR3 residues: CASRTRRDSSSYEQYF. Here the CDR3 DNA reads TGTGCCAGTCGAACCCGACGGGACTCTAGCTCCTACGAGCAGTACTTC.

The chain joins TRBV27 to TRBJ2-1, with a tentative D call TRBD1 (5 bases). The CDR3 runs 16 residues. Germline CDR1 and CDR2: MNHEY and SMNVEV (reference sequence). The V gene lost 6 bases and the J gene lost 3 bases, with 18 bases spanning the gap. The CDR3 reads CASSTILGANYNEQFF. The CDR3 DNA sequence: TGTGCCAGCAGCACCATCTTAGGGGCAAACTACAATGAGCAGTTCTTC.

Concerning this clone: At the DNA level, this CDR3 is encoded by other sequences in the same sample as well. The CDR3: CSVDVREETQYF. The CDR3 bases are TGCAGCGTTGATGTCCGGGAAGAGACCCAGTACTTC. The genes are TRBV29-1 and TRBJ2-5; D gene unclear. The CDR3 totals 12 residues. Trimming removed 3 bases at V and 3 bases at J, with 8 bases between. CDR1 is SQVTM and CDR2 is ANQGSEA in the germline V gene.

The chain has TRBV29-1 and TRBJ2-1, with D unclear. This CDR3 is 11 amino acids long. Germline assignment: CDR1 SQVTM and CDR2 ANQGSEA. V was cut by 4 bases and J by 4 bases, with 5 bases left in between. The CDR3 region is CSVGGYNEQFF. DNA for the CDR3: TGCAGCGTTGGCGGATACAATGAGCAGTTCTTC.

The rearrangement links TRBV15 to TRBJ2-5, with a possible D match to TRBD2 (5 bases). The J call may be in error: the DNA end matches TRBJ2-7 better. Germline V lookup: CDR1 LNHNV, CDR2 YYDKDF (reference sequence). This CDR3 is built from 14 residues. CDR3 bases: TGTGCCACCAGCAGAGGGACTGGCCCCTACGAGCAGTACTTC. Its translation: CATSRGTGPYEQYF.

The chain carries TRBV9 and TRBJ1-3; D is unresolved. CDR1 is SGDLS and CDR2 is YYNGEE in the germline V gene. V shed 4 bases and J shed 0 bases, with 14 bases lying between them. The CDR3 spans 16 residues. The CDR3 spells CASSPPPRGSGNTIYF. CDR3 nucleotides: TGTGCCAGCAGCCCACCTCCCCGGGGCTCTGGAAACACCATATATTTT.

V usage is TRBV30 and J usage is TRBJ1-1, with TRBD1 identical over 7 bases. Losses at the gene ends were 3 bases for V and 7 bases for J; bases not matched to a gene: 8. The CDR3 has 13 residues. Looked up from germline, CDR1 is GTSNPN and CDR2 is SVGIG (reference sequence). The CDR3 reads CAWRDPGTVEAFF. The CDR3 DNA is TGTGCCTGGAGGGACCCCGGGACAGTTGAAGCTTTCTTT. The full variable domain, with the rest looked up from reference TRBV30 and TRBJ1-1, is SQTIHQWPATLVQPVGSPLSLECTVEGTSNPNLYWYRQAAGRGLQLLFYSVGIGQISSEVPQNLSASRPQDRQFILSSKKLLLSDSGFYLCAWRDPGTVEAFFGQGTRLTVV.

In its sample, this clone was seen once. The chain couples TRBV19 to TRBJ1-2; perhaps TRBD1 as D (6 bases). Trimming removed 4 bases at V and 4 bases at J, with 16 bases between. This CDR3 contains 15 residues. The germline V gene encodes CDR1 LNHDA and CDR2 SQIVND (reference sequence). In nucleotides, the CDR3 is TGTGCCAGTAGTAGGGGATCCAGGGGCTTCTATGGCTACACCTTC. Amino acid sequence: CASSRGSRGFYGYTF.

This clone was recorded a few times. V gene TRBV29-1 combines with J gene TRBJ2-5; D is perhaps TRBD2 (5 bases). Between the trimmed V and J ends, which lost 1 base and 5 bases, there was a span of 8 bases. CDR3 size: 12 residues. Germline V gene sequence: CDR1 SQVTM, CDR2 ANQGSEA. CDR3 sequence (DNA): TGCAGCGTTGAAGTGGGCGGGGAGACCCAGTACTTC. It codes for CSVEVGGETQYF.